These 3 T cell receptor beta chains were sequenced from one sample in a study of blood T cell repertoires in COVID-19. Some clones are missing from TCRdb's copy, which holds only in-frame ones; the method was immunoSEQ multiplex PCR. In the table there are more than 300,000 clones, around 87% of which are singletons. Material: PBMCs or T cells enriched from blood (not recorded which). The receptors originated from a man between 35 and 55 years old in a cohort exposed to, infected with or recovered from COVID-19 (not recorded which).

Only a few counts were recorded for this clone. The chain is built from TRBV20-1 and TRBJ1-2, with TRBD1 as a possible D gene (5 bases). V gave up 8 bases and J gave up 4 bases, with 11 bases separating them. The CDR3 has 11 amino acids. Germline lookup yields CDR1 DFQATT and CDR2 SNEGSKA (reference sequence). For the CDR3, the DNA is TGCAGTCTCGACAGTCTCTATGGCTACACCTTC. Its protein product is CSLDSLYGYTF.

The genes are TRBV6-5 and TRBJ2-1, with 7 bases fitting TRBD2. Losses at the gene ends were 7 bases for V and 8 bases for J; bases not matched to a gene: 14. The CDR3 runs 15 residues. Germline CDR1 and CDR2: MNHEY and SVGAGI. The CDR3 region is CASMASGVPLDEQFF. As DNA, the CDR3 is TGTGCCAGCATGGCCAGCGGGGTCCCTTTGGATGAGCAGTTCTTC.

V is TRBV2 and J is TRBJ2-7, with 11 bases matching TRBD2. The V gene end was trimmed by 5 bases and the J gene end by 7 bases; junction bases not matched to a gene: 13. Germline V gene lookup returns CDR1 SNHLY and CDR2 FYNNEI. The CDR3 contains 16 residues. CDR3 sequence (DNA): TGTGCCAGCAGTTCTTCACTAGCGGGGGCAGTGAGGGAGCAGTACTTC. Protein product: CASSSSLAGAVREQYF.